This T cell receptor (beta chain) was identified in a study of a mutant IDH1 vaccine in newly diagnosed glioma. Sequencing used immunoSEQ multiplex PCR; TCRdb keeps in-frame clones, though not all of them. The sample has about 69,000 clones; around 84% are singletons. Whole-study results and caveats: The vaccine induced immune responses, and these occurred in roughly 93% of patients.

Regarding time point: week 35, safety follow-up. The study gave 300 ug of mutant IDH1 20-mer peptide per vaccine dose, with topical imiquimod. The V end was cut by 5 bases, the J end by 4 bases, with 13 bases between. Germline values: CDR1 SQVTM, CDR2 ANQGSEA. The CDR3 loop spans 13 amino acids. To note about this clone: Antigen: not known.

Specimen: PBMCs, collected from a glioma patient whose treatment included an IDH1 peptide vaccine. The chain links TRBV29-1 to TRBJ2-3, with D perhaps given as TRBD1 or TRBD2 (5 bases each). The receptor was derived from a man younger than 45 with glioma. CDR3 DNA: TGCAGCGTTCGACAGTCGGGGCCAGATACGCAGTATTTT. This sequence encodes CSVRQSGPDTQYF.